This T cell receptor beta chain was retrieved from a study of identical twins. Study findings and constraints: Cord blood's abundant beta clonotypes had fewer insertions, unlike memory repertoires. Among monozygotic twins, out-of-frame TCR alpha sharing exceeded what models predicted.

Worth noting for this clonotype: Antigen unknown.

One entry per CDR3 protein, called by TCRdb with MiXCR from the 5' RACE reads. The sample has around 650,000 distinct CDR3 sequences, just over 7% seen once. The CDR3 has 17 amino acids. The V and J ends lost 5 bases and 5 bases, in that order; junction bases with no gene match: 13. The germline V gene encodes CDR1 SGHTA and CDR2 FQGNSA. The same data also contributed to another study, on yellow fever vaccine responses in identical twins.

Sequencing input: PBMCs. This TCR was recovered from a woman younger than 30 in good health. The chain employs TRBV7-2 and TRBJ2-1; TRBD2 matches at 9 bases. In nucleotides, the CDR3 is TGTGCCAGCAGCCCCGTCACGGGACTAGCCCTAAACAATGAGCAGTTCTTC. It codes for CASSPVTGLALNNEQFF.